The 24 T cell receptor beta chains below all came from one sample that was sequenced in a study of blood T cell repertoires in COVID-19 (dated by TCRdb to the early 2020s). Library creation used the immunoSEQ multiplex PCR assay. TCRdb limited this immuneACCESS table to in-frame rearrangements with V and J called. A share of clones is missing; checked studies link under half to unresolved V genes, and the rest is unexplained. The sample table contains 110,000 or so clones; only one count was recorded for roughly 84% of them. The ten largest clones take up around 8.4% of the sample. Sequences were obtained from peripheral blood. These receptors all stem from a woman aged 70-85 years who had recovered from COVID-19.

The V call is TRBV7-2, the J call TRBJ2-1; TRBD1 might be the D (6 bases). The ends were cut back, 1 base at V and 4 bases at J, with 8 bases in the middle. This CDR3 is built from 14 residues. Germline CDR1 SGHTA, CDR2 FQGNSA. The CDR3 DNA reads TGTGCCAGCAGCTTAGGGGGGCGGTACAATGAGCAGTTCTTC. Translated, it gives CASSLGGRYNEQFF.

The table lists this clone with a count of one. The CDR3 coding sequence is TGTGCCAGCAGTCCCCACTCTGGGGCCAACGTCCTGACTTTC. It is translated as CASSPHSGANVLTF. The genes are TRBV28 and TRBJ2-6; D is unresolved. Trimming cost V 5 bases and J 0 bases, with 5 bases left between them. CDR3 size: 14 residues. Per the germline V gene, CDR1 is MDHEN and CDR2 is SYDVKM.

The genes are TRBV5-1 and TRBJ2-3; tentatively, D is TRBD1 (6 bases). The V end was cut by 4 bases, the J end by 2 bases, with 11 bases between. CDR1 and CDR2 (germline): SGHRS, YFSETQ. The CDR3 is made up of 14 amino acids. The CDR3 DNA is TGCGCCAGCAGCGGGGGACACCACACAGATACGCAGTATTTT. Translation gives CASSGGHHTDTQYF.

As for this clone: Sequence at one end of the junction differs from germline and may be a read error. The chain links TRBV6-5 to TRBJ2-2; perhaps TRBD2 as D (6 bases). Germline assignment: CDR1 MNHEY and CDR2 SVGAGI. This CDR3 comprises 13 residues. The CDR3 DNA reads as TGTGCCAGCAGTGACTCGGGACTCGGGGAGCTGTTTTTT. Encoded protein: CASSDSGLGELFF.

The V call is TRBV29-1, the J call TRBJ1-1; TRBD1 is a possible D gene (6 bases). V was pared by 4 bases and J by 3 bases, with 9 bases between. CDR1 is SQVTM and CDR2 is ANQGSEA in the germline V gene. The CDR3 totals 12 residues. CDR3 sequence: CSVGDIDTEAFF. In DNA form, the CDR3 reads TGCAGCGTTGGGGACATAGACACTGAAGCTTTCTTT. Combining the CDR3 with reference TRBV29-1 and TRBJ1-1 gives the whole variable domain SAVISQKPSRDICQRGTSLTIQCQVDSQVTMMFWYRQQPGQSLTLIATANQGSEATYESGFVIDKFPISRPNLTFSTLTVSNMSPEDSSIYLCSVGDIDTEAFFGQGTRLTVV.

The chain employs TRBV7-2 and TRBJ1-4; tentatively, D is TRBD1 (6 bases). The CDR3 loop spans 15 amino acids. Germline V gives CDR1 SGHTA, CDR2 FQGNSA. V shed 0 bases and J shed 8 bases, with 13 bases lying between them. CDR3 sequence reads: CASSLAGGLGEKLFF. CDR3 sequence (DNA): TGTGCCAGCAGCTTAGCCGGGGGGCTGGGCGAAAAACTGTTTTTT.

V is TRBV7-3 and J is TRBJ1-1; D is perhaps TRBD1 (5 bases). Trimming left V 4 bases short and J 1 base short, with 10 bases between. CDR1 SGHTA and CDR2 FQGTGA come from the germline V gene. This CDR3 has 14 residues. The DNA for the CDR3 is TGTGCCAGCAGCTCGTCCCAGGGGAACACTGAAGCTTTCTTT. It encodes CASSSSQGNTEAFF.

The genes are TRBV19 and TRBJ2-3; 7 bases agree with TRBD2. From germline, CDR1 is LNHDA and CDR2 SQIVND (reference sequence). The CDR3 loop spans 18 amino acids. V shed 5 bases and J 0 bases; nucleotides not matched to a gene: 14. CDR3 DNA sequence: TGTGCCAGTAGTGCTCTAGCGGAGGGAACTCCTAGCACAGATACGCAGTATTTT. Amino acids: CASSALAEGTPSTDTQYF.

This clone was seen a few times. The chain recombines TRBV7-2 with TRBJ2-7, with D hard to call. CDR3 length: 12 residues. Trimming cost V 5 bases and J 5 bases, with 10 bases left between them. Germline V CDR1 and CDR2: SGHTA, FQGNSA. CDR3 in DNA: TGTGCCAGCAGCCCGTACATGGACGAGCAGTACTTC. This codes for CASSPYMDEQYF. The complete variable domain, with remaining parts taken from reference TRBV7-2 and TRBJ2-7, reads GAGVSQSPSNKVTEKGKDVELRCDPISGHTALYWYRQSLGQGLEFLIYFQGNSAPDKSGLPSDRFSAERTGGSVSTLTIQRTQQEDSAVYLCASSPYMDEQYFGPGTRLTVT.

J is TRBJ2-1 and V is TRBV2; the match to TRBD2 covers 7 bases. Germline CDR1 reads SNHLY; CDR2 reads FYNNEI. The CDR3 sequence is 13 residues long. J lost 6 bases, V lost 8 bases, and 7 bases had no gene match. CDR3 sequence: CASGREAVNEQFF. In DNA form, the CDR3 reads TGTGCCAGCGGTCGGGAGGCGGTCAATGAGCAGTTCTTC.

This chain's CDR3 is CASSLWSSGGEQFF. DNA of the CDR3: TGTGCCAGCAGCTTATGGTCTAGCGGGGGTGAGCAGTTCTTC. V and J are TRBV5-5 and TRBJ2-1; 10 positions agree with TRBD2. V lost 2 bases to trimming and J lost 9 bases; unmatched junction nucleotides: 5. This CDR3 comprises 14 residues. Per germline, CDR1 SGHKS and CDR2 YYEKEE (reference sequence).

The chain employs TRBV6-1 and TRBJ1-3; 7 bases are shared with TRBD1. The length of the CDR3 is 17 residues. V shed 1 base, J shed 3 bases, and the junction held 9 bases outside the gene matches. From germline, CDR1 is MNHNS and CDR2 SASEGT. CDR3 loop: CASSEDAPGGLGNTIYF. The CDR3 nucleotides read TGTGCCAGCAGTGAAGATGCCCCAGGGGGTCTTGGAAACACCATATATTTT.

The chain couples TRBV5-4 to TRBJ2-3; 12 bases match TRBD1. This CDR3 spans 18 amino acids. Germline CDR1 SGHNT, CDR2 YYREEE (reference sequence). V was pared by 4 bases and J by 4 bases, with 13 bases of the junction left unmatched. CDR3 protein: CASSLLTGTGGAPDTQYF. The DNA for the CDR3 is TGTGCCAGCAGCCTACTTACCGGGACAGGGGGCGCCCCAGATACGCAGTATTTT. The variable domain in full, completed from reference TRBV5-4 and TRBJ2-3, reads ETGVTQSPTHLIKTRGQQVTLRCSSQSGHNTVSWYQQALGQGPQFIFQYYREEENGRGNFPPRFSGLQFPNYSSELNVNALELDDSALYLCASSLLTGTGGAPDTQYFGPGTRLTVL.

CDR3: CASSLGTLAGGLGEQFF. The CDR3 coding sequence is TGCGCCAGCAGCTTGGGGACTCTAGCGGGGGGGCTTGGTGAGCAGTTCTTC. The gene calls are TRBV5-1 and TRBJ2-1, with 12 bases aligning to TRBD2. Trimming cost V 0 bases and J 9 bases; bases outside gene matches: 10. Germline V gene lookup returns CDR1 SGHRS and CDR2 YFSETQ. The CDR3 sequence is 17 residues long.

The genes are TRBV19 and TRBJ2-1; unclear D gene. Trimming left V 6 bases short and J 7 bases short, with 10 bases between. Germline V gene lookup returns CDR1 LNHDA and CDR2 SQIVND (reference sequence). There are 12 residues in the CDR3. The DNA of the CDR3 is TGTGCCAGTAGGAGTAGTCCGAATGAGCAGTTCTTC. Protein sequence: CASRSSPNEQFF.

This chain uses TRBV5-1 with TRBJ2-2; 10 bases align to TRBD1. The CDR3 has 16 residues. Trimming took 1 base from V and 5 from J; bases not matched to a gene: 5. In germline, CDR1 is SGHRS, CDR2 YFSETQ. This CDR3 reads CASSLLGTGDTGELFF. CDR3 in DNA: TGCGCCAGCAGCTTGCTCGGGACAGGGGATACCGGGGAGCTGTTTTTT. Full variable domain (remainder filled in from reference TRBV5-1 and TRBJ2-2): KAGVTQTPRYLIKTRGQQVTLSCSPISGHRSVSWYQQTPGQGLQFLFEYFSETQRNKGNFPGRFSGRQFSNSRSEMNVSTLELGDSALYLCASSLLGTGDTGELFFGEGSRLTVL.

The chain has TRBV5-4 and TRBJ1-2; unclear D gene. V was cut by 4 bases and J by 8 bases, with 21 bases left in between. Germline-derived CDR1 and CDR2 are SGHNT and YYREEE (reference sequence). The CDR3 loop spans 15 amino acids. CDR3 region: CASSPPLRGLGGYTF. DNA for the CDR3: TGTGCCAGCAGCCCCCCCCTACGAGGGCTAGGAGGCTACACCTTC.

The genes are TRBV11-3 and TRBJ2-1, with D perhaps matching TRBD2 (5 bases). Germline-derived CDR1 and CDR2 are SGHNT and YENEEA. Trimming pared 5 bases from V and 10 bases from J, leaving 9 bases between. CDR3 length equals 11 residues. The CDR3 DNA reads as TGTGCCAGCAGCCGATCGGGGGAGCAGTTCTTC. Encoded protein: CASSRSGEQFF.

The chain carries TRBV7-2 and TRBJ2-1, with 7 positions matching TRBD1. Germline CDR1 is SGHTA and CDR2 is FQGNSA. With V trimmed by 0 bases and J by 15 bases, 5 bases remained unmatched. The CDR3 spans 12 residues. CDR3 coding DNA: TGTGCCAGCAGCTTAGCGGGACAGAGGCGGTTCTTC. It codes for CASSLAGQRRFF.

V gene TRBV9 combines with J gene TRBJ2-2; D is unclear. Trimming took 4 bases from V and 4 from J, leaving 20 bases between them. This CDR3 is built from 17 residues. CDR1 SGDLS and CDR2 YYNGEE come from the germline V gene. The CDR3 here is CASSFNPRRHVTGELFF. The CDR3 DNA reads as TGTGCCAGCAGCTTTAACCCCCGACGACACGTCACCGGGGAGCTGTTTTTT.

The rearrangement joins TRBV28 to TRBJ2-1; perhaps TRBD1 as D (6 bases). The CDR3 loop spans 14 amino acids. The ends were cut back, 5 bases at V and 5 bases at J, with 13 bases in the middle. The germline V gene has CDR1 MDHEN and CDR2 SYDVKM. CDR3 amino acids: CASSEYRAHNEQFF. The CDR3 coding sequence is TGTGCCAGCAGTGAATACAGGGCCCACAATGAGCAGTTCTTC.

The chain combines TRBV9 with TRBJ2-7, with TRBD2 identical over 13 bases. Germline lookup yields CDR1 SGDLS and CDR2 YYNGEE. J was trimmed by 6 bases and V by 4 bases; bases with no gene match: 7. This CDR3 is 15 amino acids long. The CDR3 is CASSFGLAGVGEQYF. The DNA of the CDR3 is TGTGCCAGCAGCTTTGGACTAGCGGGAGTCGGCGAGCAGTACTTC.

The chain combines TRBV3-1 (or the pseudogene TRBV3-2) with TRBJ1-5; D might be TRBD1 (5 bases). V was clipped by 3 bases and J by 7 bases, with 10 bases between them. The CDR3 is made up of 13 amino acids. Germline V lookup: CDR1 LGHDT, CDR2 YNNKEL (reference sequence). The CDR3: CASSQGTAQPQHF. DNA for the CDR3: TGTGCCAGCAGCCAGGGGACTGCGCAGCCCCAGCATTTT.

The J gene is TRBJ2-2, the V gene TRBV28; 11 bases fit TRBD2. Trimming cost V 8 bases and J 4 bases; bases outside gene matches: 6. Germline V gives CDR1 MDHEN, CDR2 SYDVKM. The CDR3 runs 15 residues. The CDR3 DNA follows: TGTGCCAGCTGCACTAGCGGGGGTTTCACCGGGGAGCTGTTTTTT. It is translated as CASCTSGGFTGELFF.